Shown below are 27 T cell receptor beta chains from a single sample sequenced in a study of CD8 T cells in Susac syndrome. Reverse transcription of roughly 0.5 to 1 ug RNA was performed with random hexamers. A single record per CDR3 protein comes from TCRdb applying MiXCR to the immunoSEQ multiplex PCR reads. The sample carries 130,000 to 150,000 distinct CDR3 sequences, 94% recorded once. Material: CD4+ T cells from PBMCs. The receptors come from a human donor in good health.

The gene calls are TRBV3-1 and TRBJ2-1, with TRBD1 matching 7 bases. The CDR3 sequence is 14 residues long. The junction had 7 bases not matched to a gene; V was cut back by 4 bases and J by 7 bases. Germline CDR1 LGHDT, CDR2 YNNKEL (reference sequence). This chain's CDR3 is CASSPRQGRNEQFF. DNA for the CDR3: TGTGCCAGCAGCCCAAGACAGGGTCGAAATGAGCAGTTCTTC.

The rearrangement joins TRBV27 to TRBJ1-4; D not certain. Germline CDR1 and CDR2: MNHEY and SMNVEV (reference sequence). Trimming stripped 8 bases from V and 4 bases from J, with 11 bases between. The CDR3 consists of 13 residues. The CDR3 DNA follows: TGTGCCAGCCGTTCCTTCCTTAATGAAAAACTGTTTTTT. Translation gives CASRSFLNEKLFF.

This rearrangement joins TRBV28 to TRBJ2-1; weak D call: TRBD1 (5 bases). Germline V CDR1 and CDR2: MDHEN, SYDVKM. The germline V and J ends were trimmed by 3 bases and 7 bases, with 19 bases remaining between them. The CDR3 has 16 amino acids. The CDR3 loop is CASSLWASPGQNEQFF. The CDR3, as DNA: TGTGCCAGCAGTTTGTGGGCGAGCCCAGGGCAAAATGAGCAGTTCTTC. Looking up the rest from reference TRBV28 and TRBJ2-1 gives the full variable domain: DVKVTQSSRYLVKRTGEKVFLECVQDMDHENMFWYRQDPGLGLRLIYFSYDVKMKEKGDIPEGYSVSREKKERFSLILESASTNQTSMYLCASSLWASPGQNEQFFGPGTRLTVL.

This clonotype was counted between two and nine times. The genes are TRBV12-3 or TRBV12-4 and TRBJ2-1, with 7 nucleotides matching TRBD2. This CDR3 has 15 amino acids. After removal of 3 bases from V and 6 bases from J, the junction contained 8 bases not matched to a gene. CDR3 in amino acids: CASSLGTIGGNEQFF. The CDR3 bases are TGTGCCAGCAGTTTGGGGACTATCGGGGGCAATGAGCAGTTCTTC.

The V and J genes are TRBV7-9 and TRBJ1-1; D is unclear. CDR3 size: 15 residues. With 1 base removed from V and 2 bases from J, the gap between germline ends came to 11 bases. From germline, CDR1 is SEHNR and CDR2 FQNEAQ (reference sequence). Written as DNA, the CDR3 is TGTGCCAGCAGCTTAGTCGGAGGGTATAACACTGAAGCTTTCTTT. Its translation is CASSLVGGYNTEAFF.

In nucleotides, the CDR3 is TGTGCCTGGAGTAACGGTGAGCAGTTCTTC. This sequence encodes CAWSNGEQFF. The J gene is TRBJ2-1, the V gene TRBV30; D gene uncertain. CDR1 and CDR2 (germline): GTSNPN, SVGIG (reference sequence). This CDR3 is built from 10 residues. The V end was cut by 2 bases, the J end by 9 bases, with 5 bases between.

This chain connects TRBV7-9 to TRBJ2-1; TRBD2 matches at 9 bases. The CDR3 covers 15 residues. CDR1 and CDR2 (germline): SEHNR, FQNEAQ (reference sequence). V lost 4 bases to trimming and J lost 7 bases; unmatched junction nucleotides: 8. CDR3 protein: CASSWGSGRSNEQFF. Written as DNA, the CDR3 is TGTGCCAGCAGCTGGGGAAGCGGGAGGTCGAATGAGCAGTTCTTC.

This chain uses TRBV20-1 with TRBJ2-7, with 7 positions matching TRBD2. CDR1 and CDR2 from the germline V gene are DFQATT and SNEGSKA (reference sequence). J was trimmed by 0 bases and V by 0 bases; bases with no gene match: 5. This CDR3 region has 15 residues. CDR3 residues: CSARDVSGYSYEQYF. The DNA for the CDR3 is TGCAGTGCTAGAGACGTTAGCGGGTACTCCTACGAGCAGTACTTC.

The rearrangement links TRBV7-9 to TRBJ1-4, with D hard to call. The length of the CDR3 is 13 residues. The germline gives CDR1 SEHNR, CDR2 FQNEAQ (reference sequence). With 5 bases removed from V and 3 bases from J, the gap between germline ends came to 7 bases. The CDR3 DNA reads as TGTGCCAGCAGCCCCTGGCCTAATGAAAAACTGTTTTTT. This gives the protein CASSPWPNEKLFF.

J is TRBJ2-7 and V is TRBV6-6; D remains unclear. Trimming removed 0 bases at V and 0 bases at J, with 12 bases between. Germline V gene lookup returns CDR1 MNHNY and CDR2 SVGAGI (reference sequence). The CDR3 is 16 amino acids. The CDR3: CASSYSKGRSSYEQYF. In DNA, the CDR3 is TGTGCCAGCAGTTACTCGAAAGGGCGGTCCTCCTACGAGCAGTACTTC.

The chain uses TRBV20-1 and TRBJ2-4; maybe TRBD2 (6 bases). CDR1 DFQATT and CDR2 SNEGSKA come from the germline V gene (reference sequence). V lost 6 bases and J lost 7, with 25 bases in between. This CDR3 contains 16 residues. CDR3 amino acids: CSAVGFRDSALNIQYF. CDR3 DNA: TGCAGTGCGGTAGGGTTCCGGGACTCAGCATTGAACATTCAGTACTTC.

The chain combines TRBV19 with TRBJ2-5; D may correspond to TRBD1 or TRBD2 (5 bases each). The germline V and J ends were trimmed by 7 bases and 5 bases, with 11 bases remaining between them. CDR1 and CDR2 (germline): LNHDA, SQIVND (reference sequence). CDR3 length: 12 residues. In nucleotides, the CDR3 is TGTGCCAGTAAGCAGGGACCGGAGACCCAGTACTTC. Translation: CASKQGPETQYF.

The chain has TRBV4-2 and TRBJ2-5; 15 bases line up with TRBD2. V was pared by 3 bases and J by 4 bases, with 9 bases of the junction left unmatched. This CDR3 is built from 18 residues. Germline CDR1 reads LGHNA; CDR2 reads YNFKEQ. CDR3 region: CASSHGLAGGPGGETQYF. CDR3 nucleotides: TGTGCCAGCAGCCATGGACTAGCGGGAGGGCCGGGAGGAGAGACCCAGTACTTC.

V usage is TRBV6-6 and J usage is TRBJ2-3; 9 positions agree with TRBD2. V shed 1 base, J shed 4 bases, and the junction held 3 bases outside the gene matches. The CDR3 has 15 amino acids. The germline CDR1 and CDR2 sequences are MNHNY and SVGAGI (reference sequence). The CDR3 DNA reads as TGTGCCAGCAGTTACTTAGCGGGAGTTCCAGATACGCAGTATTTT. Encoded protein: CASSYLAGVPDTQYF.

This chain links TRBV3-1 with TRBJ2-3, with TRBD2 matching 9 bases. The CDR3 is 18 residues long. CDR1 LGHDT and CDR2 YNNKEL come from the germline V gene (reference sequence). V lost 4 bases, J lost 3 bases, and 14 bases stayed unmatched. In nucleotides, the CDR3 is TGTGCCAGCAGCCCCGGCCCACTAGCGGGTAGACTAACAGATACGCAGTATTTT. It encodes CASSPGPLAGRLTDTQYF.

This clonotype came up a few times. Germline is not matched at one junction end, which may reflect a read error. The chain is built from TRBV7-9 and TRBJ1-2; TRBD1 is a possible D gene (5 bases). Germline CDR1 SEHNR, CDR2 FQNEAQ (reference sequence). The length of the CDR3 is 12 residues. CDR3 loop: CASSLDSYGYTF. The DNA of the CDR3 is TGTGCCAGCAGTTTAGACAGCTATGGCTACACCTTC.

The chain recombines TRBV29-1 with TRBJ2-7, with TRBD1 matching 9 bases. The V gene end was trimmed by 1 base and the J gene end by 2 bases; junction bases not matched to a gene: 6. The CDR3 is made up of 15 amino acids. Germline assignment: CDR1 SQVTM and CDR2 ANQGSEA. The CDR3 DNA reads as TGCAGCGTTGAAGCCATACAGGGGGCTCCCTACGAGCAGTACTTC. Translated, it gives CSVEAIQGAPYEQYF.

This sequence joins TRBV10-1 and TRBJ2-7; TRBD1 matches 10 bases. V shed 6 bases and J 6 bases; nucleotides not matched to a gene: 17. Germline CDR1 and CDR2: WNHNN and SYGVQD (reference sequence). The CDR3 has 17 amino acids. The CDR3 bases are TGCGCCAGCAGCCCATTCTCAAGCGGACAGGGGGTGGGCGAGCAGTACTTC. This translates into CASSPFSSGQGVGEQYF.

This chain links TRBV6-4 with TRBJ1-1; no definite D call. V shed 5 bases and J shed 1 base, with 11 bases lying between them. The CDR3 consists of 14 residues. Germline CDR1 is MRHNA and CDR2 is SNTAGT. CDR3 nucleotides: TGTGCCAGCAGTTCCCAAGAAGGGAACACTGAAGCTTTCTTT. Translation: CASSSQEGNTEAFF.

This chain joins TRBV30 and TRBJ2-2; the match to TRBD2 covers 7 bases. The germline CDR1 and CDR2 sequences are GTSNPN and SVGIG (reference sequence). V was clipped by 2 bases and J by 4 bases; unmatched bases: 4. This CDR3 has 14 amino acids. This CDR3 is CAWSSGKSTGELFF. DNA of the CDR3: TGTGCCTGGAGTAGCGGGAAAAGCACCGGGGAGCTGTTTTTT.

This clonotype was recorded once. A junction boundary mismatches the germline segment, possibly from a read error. CDR3 loop: CATSDFSSGDEKLFF. The DNA for the CDR3 is TGTGCCACCAGTGATTTTTCAAGTGGGGATGAGAAACTGTTTTTT. J is TRBJ1-4 and V is TRBV24-1; D not resolved. The CDR3 spans 15 residues. Looked up from germline, CDR1 is KGHDR and CDR2 is SFDVKD.

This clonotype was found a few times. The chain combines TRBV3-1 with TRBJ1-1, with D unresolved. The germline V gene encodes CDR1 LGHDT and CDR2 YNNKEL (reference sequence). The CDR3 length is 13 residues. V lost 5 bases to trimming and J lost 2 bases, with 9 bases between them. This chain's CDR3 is CASSSTVNTEAFF. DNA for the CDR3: TGTGCCAGCAGCTCGACGGTTAACACTGAAGCTTTCTTT.

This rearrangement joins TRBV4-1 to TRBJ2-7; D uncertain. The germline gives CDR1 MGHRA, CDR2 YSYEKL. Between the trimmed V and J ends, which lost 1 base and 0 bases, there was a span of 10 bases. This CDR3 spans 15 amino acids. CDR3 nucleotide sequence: TGCGCCAGCAGCCAAGGGCAGGTCCTCTCCTACGAGCAGTACTTC. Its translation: CASSQGQVLSYEQYF.

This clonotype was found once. For the CDR3, the DNA is TGTGCCAGCAGGCGGAGAACTGGGACACGCGTCTACGAGCAGTACTTC. Protein product: CASRRRTGTRVYEQYF. This chain joins TRBV27 and TRBJ2-7, with D perhaps TRBD1 (6 bases). This CDR3 has 16 amino acids. CDR1 and CDR2 (germline): MNHEY, SMNVEV (reference sequence). The V end lost 6 bases, the J end lost 3 bases, and 21 bases lay between the germline ends.

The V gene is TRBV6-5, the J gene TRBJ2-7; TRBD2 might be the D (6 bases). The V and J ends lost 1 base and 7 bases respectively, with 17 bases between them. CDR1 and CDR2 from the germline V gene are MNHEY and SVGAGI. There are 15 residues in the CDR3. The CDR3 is CASSYFPEGLGEQYF. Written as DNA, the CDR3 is TGTGCCAGCAGTTACTTTCCGGAGGGGTTGGGGGAGCAGTACTTC.

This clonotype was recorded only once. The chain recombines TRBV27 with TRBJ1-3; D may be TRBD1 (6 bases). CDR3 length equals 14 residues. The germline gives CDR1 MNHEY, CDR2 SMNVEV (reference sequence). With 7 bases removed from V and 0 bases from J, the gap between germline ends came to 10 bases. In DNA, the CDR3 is TGTGCCAGCAAGAGAGGGGGCTCTGGAAACACCATATATTTT. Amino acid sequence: CASKRGGSGNTIYF.

As DNA, the CDR3 is TGTGCCAGCAGCACGGGACAGGGGATCTTCGACACAGATACGCAGTATTTT. Translating it yields CASSTGQGIFDTDTQYF. V usage is TRBV3-1 and J usage is TRBJ2-3, with 10 bases fitting TRBD1. CDR3 length: 17 amino acids. CDR1 is LGHDT and CDR2 is YNNKEL in the germline V gene (reference sequence). After removal of 5 bases from V and 2 bases from J, the junction contained 10 bases not matched to a gene.